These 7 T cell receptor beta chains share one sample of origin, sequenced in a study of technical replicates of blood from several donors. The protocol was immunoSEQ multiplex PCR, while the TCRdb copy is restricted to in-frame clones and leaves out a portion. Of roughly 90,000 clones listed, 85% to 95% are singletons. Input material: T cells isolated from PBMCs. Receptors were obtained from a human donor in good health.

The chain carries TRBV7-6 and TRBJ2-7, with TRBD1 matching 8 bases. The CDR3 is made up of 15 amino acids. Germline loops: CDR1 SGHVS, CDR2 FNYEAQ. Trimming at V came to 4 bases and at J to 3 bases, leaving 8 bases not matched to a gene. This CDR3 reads CASSSLYRGDYEQYF. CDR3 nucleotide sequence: TGTGCCAGCAGCTCCCTTTACAGGGGGGACTACGAGCAGTACTTC.

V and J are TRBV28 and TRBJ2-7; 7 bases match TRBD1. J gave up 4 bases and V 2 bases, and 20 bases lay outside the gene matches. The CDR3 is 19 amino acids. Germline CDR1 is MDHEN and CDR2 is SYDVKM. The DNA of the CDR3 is TGTGCCAGCAGTTTACCCTTCAACTCCGGGACAGAGAGGGGATACGAGCAGTACTTC. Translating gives CASSLPFNSGTERGYEQYF.

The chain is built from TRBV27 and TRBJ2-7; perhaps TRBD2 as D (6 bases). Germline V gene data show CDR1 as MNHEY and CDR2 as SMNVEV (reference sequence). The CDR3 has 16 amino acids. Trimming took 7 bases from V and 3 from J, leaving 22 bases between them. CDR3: CASNSRRGENFYEQYF. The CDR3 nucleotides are TGTGCCAGCAACTCTCGGCGGGGTGAAAACTTCTACGAGCAGTACTTC.

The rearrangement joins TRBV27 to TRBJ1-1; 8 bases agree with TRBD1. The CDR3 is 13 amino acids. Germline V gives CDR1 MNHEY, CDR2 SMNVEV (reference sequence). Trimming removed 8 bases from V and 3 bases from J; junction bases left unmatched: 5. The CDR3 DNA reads TGTGCCAGCCCCCGGGACAGGTACACTGAAGCTTTCTTT. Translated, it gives CASPRDRYTEAFF.

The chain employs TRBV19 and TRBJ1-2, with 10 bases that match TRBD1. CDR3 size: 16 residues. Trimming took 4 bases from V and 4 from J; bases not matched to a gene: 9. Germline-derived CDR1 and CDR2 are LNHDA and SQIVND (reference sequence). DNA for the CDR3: TGTGCCAGTAGTAGTGGACAGGGGGATGCCGGCTATGGCTACACCTTC. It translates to CASSSGQGDAGYGYTF.

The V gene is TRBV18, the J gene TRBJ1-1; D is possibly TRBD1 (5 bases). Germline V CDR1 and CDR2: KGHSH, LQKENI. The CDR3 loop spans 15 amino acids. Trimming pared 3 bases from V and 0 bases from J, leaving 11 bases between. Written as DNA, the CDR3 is TGTGCCAGCTCACCCTACGACAGCCTGAACACTGAAGCTTTCTTT. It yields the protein CASSPYDSLNTEAFF.

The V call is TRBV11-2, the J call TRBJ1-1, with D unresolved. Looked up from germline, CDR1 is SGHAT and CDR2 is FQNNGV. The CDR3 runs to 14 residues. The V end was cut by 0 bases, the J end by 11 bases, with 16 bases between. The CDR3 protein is CASSLEEGPFLAFF. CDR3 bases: TGTGCCAGCAGCTTAGAAGAGGGTCCCTTTTTGGCTTTCTTT.